The 10 T cell receptor beta chains reported below all come from one sample, sequenced in a study of blood T cell repertoires in COVID-19. The repertoire was sequenced with immunoSEQ multiplex PCR; TCRdb's copy has only in-frame clones and lacks some. The sample carries 450,000 to 500,000 clones, roughly nine tenths recorded once. Sequenced material: PBMCs or T cells enriched from blood (not recorded which). Receptors originate from a woman aged 55-69 years who had recovered from COVID-19.

The V gene is TRBV9, the J gene TRBJ1-1; D perhaps matches TRBD1 (5 bases). CDR3 length equals 14 residues. V was pared by 4 bases and J by 0 bases, with 10 bases between. Looked up from germline, CDR1 is SGDLS and CDR2 is YYNGEE. This CDR3 reads CASSLAGLNTEAFF. The CDR3 DNA follows: TGTGCCAGCAGCCTAGCAGGGTTGAACACTGAAGCTTTCTTT.

J is TRBJ2-3 and V is TRBV7-6, with a possible D match to TRBD1 (6 bases). Germline CDR1 and CDR2: SGHVS and FNYEAQ. This CDR3 has 16 amino acids. V dropped 5 bases and J dropped 1 base, with 16 bases sitting between them. CDR3 protein: CASSPTDSLGTDTQYF. DNA for the CDR3: TGTGCCAGCAGCCCCACGGACAGCCTTGGCACAGATACGCAGTATTTT.

The V gene is TRBV5-1, the J gene TRBJ2-1; 10 bases match TRBD2. From germline, CDR1 is SGHRS and CDR2 YFSETQ. The J segment lost 5 bases and the V segment lost 7 bases, leaving 12 bases of the junction unmatched. CDR3 size: 16 residues. The chain's CDR3 is CASCRDSGGLNNEQFF. In DNA form, the CDR3 reads TGCGCCAGCTGCAGAGATAGCGGGGGGTTAAACAATGAGCAGTTCTTC. Full variable domain (outside the CDR3, taken from reference TRBV5-1 and TRBJ2-1): KAGVTQTPRYLIKTRGQQVTLSCSPISGHRSVSWYQQTPGQGLQFLFEYFSETQRNKGNFPGRFSGRQFSNSRSEMNVSTLELGDSALYLCASCRDSGGLNNEQFFGPGTRLTVL.

The chain has TRBV5-4 and TRBJ2-5; 8 bases are a match to TRBD1. V was clipped by 2 bases and J by 5 bases; unmatched bases: 5. CDR1 and CDR2 (germline): SGHNT, YYREEE (reference sequence). This CDR3 region has 14 residues. CDR3 sequence reads: CASSFQGAGETQYF. The DNA for the CDR3 is TGTGCCAGCAGCTTCCAGGGGGCGGGCGAGACCCAGTACTTC.

This clone came up once. The rearrangement links TRBV5-6 to TRBJ1-6, with D unclear. Germline CDR1 SGHDT, CDR2 YYEEEE. V lost 4 bases, J lost 6 bases, and 14 bases lay in between. CDR3 size: 15 residues. The DNA for the CDR3 is TGTGCCAGCAGCCCGTCCCCCCTAGGTAATTCACCCCTCCACTTT. It specifies CASSPSPLGNSPLHF.

The chain uses TRBV11-2 and TRBJ2-7; 7 bases map to TRBD2. The CDR3 loop spans 16 amino acids. Trimming removed 7 bases from V and 2 bases from J; junction bases left unmatched: 14. Germline V gene sequence: CDR1 SGHAT, CDR2 FQNNGV. The CDR3 reads CASTPGGTLLTYEQYF. In nucleotides, the CDR3 is TGTGCCAGCACCCCGGGGGGTACCCTATTAACCTACGAGCAGTACTTC.

The genes are TRBV5-1 and TRBJ1-1, with 8 nucleotides matching TRBD1. Germline V gives CDR1 SGHRS, CDR2 YFSETQ. Germline trimming cut 3 bases from V and 5 bases from J; bases unmatched to any gene: 3. The CDR3 is 13 amino acids. CDR3 sequence: CASSSQGATEAFF. The CDR3 bases are TGCGCCAGCAGCTCCCAGGGGGCTACTGAAGCTTTCTTT.

This chain connects TRBV12-3 or TRBV12-4 to TRBJ2-7; a weak D match, TRBD1 (6 bases). V was clipped by 5 bases and J by 3 bases, with 11 bases between them. This CDR3 region has 13 residues. CDR3 bases: TGTGCCAGCAGTCTAGGACAGCTCTACGAGCAGTACGTC. Amino acids: CASSLGQLYEQYV.

The chain recombines TRBV24-1 with TRBJ2-7, with TRBD2 matching 9 bases. Unmatched junction bases numbered 6, after V lost 7 bases and J lost 3 bases. CDR1 and CDR2 from the germline V gene are KGHDR and SFDVKD. This CDR3 comprises 14 residues. The CDR3 DNA sequence: TGTGCCACCAGGGGACTAGCTAGACTCTACGAGCAGTACTTC. It specifies CATRGLARLYEQYF.

This clone showed up just once. The gene calls are TRBV11-2 and TRBJ1-2; unclear D gene. This CDR3 is 13 amino acids long. CDR1 and CDR2 from the germline V gene are SGHAT and FQNNGV. V dropped 3 bases and J dropped 5 bases, with 10 bases sitting between them. The CDR3 sequence: CASSLDGDYGYTF. The CDR3 DNA follows: TGTGCCAGCAGCTTGGACGGGGATTATGGCTACACCTTC.